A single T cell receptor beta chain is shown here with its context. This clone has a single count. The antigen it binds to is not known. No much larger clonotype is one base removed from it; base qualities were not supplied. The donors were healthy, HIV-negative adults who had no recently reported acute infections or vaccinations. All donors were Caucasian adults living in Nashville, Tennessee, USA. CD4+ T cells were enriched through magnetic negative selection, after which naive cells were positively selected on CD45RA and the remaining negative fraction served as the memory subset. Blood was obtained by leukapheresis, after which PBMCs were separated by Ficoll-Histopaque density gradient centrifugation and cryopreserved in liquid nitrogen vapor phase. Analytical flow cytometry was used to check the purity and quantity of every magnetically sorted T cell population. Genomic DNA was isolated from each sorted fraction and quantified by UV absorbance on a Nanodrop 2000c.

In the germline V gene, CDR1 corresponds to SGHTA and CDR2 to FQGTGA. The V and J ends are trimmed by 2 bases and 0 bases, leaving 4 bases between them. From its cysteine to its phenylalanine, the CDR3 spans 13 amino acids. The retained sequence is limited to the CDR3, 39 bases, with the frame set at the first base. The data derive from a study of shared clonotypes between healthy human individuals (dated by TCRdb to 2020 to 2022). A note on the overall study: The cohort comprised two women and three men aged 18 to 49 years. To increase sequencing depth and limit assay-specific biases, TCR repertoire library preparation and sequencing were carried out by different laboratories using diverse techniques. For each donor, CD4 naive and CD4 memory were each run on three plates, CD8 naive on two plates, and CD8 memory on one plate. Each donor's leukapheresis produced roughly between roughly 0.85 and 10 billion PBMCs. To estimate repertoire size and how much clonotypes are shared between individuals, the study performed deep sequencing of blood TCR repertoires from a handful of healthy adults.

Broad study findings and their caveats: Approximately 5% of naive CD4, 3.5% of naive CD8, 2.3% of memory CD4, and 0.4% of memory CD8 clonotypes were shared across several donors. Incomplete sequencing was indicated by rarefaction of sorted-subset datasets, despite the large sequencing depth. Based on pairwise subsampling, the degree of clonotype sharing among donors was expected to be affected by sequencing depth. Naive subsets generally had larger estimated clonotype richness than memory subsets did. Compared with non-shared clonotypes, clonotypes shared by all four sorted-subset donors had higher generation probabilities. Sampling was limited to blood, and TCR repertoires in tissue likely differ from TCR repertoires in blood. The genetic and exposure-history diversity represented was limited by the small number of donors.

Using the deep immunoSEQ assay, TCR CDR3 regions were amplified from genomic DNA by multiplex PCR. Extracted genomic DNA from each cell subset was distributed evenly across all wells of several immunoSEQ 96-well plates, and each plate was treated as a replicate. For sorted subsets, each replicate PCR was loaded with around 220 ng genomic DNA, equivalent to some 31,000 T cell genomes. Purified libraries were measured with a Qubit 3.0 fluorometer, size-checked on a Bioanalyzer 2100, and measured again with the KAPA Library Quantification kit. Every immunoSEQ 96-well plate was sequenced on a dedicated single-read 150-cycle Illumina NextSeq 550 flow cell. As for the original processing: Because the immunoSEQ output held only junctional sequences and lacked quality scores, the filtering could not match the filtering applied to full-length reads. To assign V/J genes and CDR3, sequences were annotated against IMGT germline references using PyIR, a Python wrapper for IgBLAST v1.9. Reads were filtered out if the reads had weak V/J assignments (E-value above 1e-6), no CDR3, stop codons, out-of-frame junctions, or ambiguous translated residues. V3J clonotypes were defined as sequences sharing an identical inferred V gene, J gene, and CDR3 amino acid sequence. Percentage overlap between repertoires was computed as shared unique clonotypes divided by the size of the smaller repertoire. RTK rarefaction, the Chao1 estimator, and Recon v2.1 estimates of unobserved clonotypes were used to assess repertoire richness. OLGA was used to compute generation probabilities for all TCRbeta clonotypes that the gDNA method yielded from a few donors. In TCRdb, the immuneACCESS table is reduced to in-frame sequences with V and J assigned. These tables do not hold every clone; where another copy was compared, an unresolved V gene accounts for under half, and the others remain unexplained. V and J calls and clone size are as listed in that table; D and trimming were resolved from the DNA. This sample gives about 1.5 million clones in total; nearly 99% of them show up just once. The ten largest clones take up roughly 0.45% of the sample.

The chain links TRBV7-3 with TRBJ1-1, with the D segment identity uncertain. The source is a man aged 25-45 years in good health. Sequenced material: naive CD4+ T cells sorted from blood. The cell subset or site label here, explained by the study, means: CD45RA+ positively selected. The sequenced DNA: TGTGCCAGCAGCTTACAGATGAACACTGAAGCTTTCTTT. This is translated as CASSLQMNTEAFF.